A single sample gave rise to the 5 T cell receptor beta chains below, sequenced in a study of blood T cell repertoires in COVID-19. This table comes from immunoSEQ multiplex PCR, and its TCRdb copy is limited to in-frame clones, with some not included. The table includes some 300,000 clones, around 90% detected once. The material sequenced was PBMCs or T cells enriched from blood (not recorded which). All receptors derive from a woman in her 30s who had recovered from COVID-19.

This chain joins TRBV4-1 and TRBJ2-5, with TRBD1 identical over 8 bases. The CDR3 spans 16 residues. The V and J ends lost 0 bases and 3 bases, in that order; junction bases with no gene match: 6. The V gene's germline CDR1 is MGHRA and CDR2 YSYEKL. The CDR3 here is CASSQDTETGEETQYF. In DNA form, the CDR3 reads TGCGCCAGCAGCCAAGATACCGAGACAGGGGAAGAGACCCAGTACTTC.

The chain recombines TRBV5-3 with TRBJ1-1; tentatively, D is TRBD1 (5 bases). TRBV5-3 is known as an ORF, though its function is uncertain. The CDR3 spans 17 residues. Trimming shortened V by 6 bases and J by 3 bases, and 24 bases separated the two germline ends. The CDR3 spells CARIVGDWGWEDTEAFF. DNA of the CDR3: TGTGCCAGAATCGTAGGGGATTGGGGCTGGGAGGACACTGAAGCTTTCTTT.

This clone was counted between two and nine times. This chain uses TRBV18 with TRBJ1-2; possibly TRBD1 for D (6 bases). Germline-derived CDR1 and CDR2 are KGHSH and LQKENI. The ends were cut back, 3 bases at V and 8 bases at J, with 16 bases in the middle. CDR3 length: 14 amino acids. CDR3 nucleotides: TGTGCCAGCTCACCGACAGGCGAGGCGAGGGGCTACACCTTC. This gives the protein CASSPTGEARGYTF.

This chain links TRBV5-1 with TRBJ1-1; D is perhaps TRBD1 (6 bases). Trimming stripped 2 bases from V and 3 bases from J, with 14 bases between. Germline CDR1 SGHRS, CDR2 YFSETQ. The CDR3 spans 15 residues. The CDR3 DNA is TGCGCCAGCAGCTTATCCGCAGGGGTCGACACTGAAGCTTTCTTT. Translation gives CASSLSAGVDTEAFF.

The chain employs TRBV5-1 and TRBJ1-2; TRBD1 matches 9 bases. The CDR3 runs to 14 residues. Germline V gene lookup returns CDR1 SGHRS and CDR2 YFSETQ. V trimming: 4 bases; J trimming: 7 bases; junction bases outside the gene matches: 8. The CDR3 DNA reads TGCGCCAGCAGCGCGGGACAGGGTCCCTCTGGCTACACCTTC. This encodes CASSAGQGPSGYTF.